These 14 T cell receptor beta chains share one sample of origin, sequenced in a study of T-cell reconstitution after alpha-beta-depleted transplantation in children. Construction of the TCRbeta library involved unique molecular identifiers. TCRdb itself ran the PCR reads through MiXCR, one entry per CDR3 protein. The sample shows under 250,000 distinct CDR3 sequences, approximately 6.9% of them seen only once. The sample was PBMCs, taken before TCRalphabeta/CD19-depleted stem cell transplant. The receptors were sampled from a boy between 2 and 15 years old with acute lymphoblastic leukemia, due to receive a stem cell transplant.

This clonotype occurred many times. This rearrangement joins TRBV30 to TRBJ2-2; tentatively, D is TRBD2 (5 bases). V was trimmed by 0 bases and J by 6 bases, leaving 8 bases between them. CDR1 is GTSNPN and CDR2 is SVGIG in the germline V gene (reference sequence). CDR3 size: 13 residues. The chain's CDR3 is CAWSVLRAGELFF. In nucleotides, the CDR3 is TGTGCCTGGAGTGTATTGAGGGCCGGGGAGCTGTTTTTT.

This clonotype occurred many times. V usage is TRBV20-1 and J usage is TRBJ1-6; unclear D gene. Germline-derived CDR1 and CDR2 are DFQATT and SNEGSKA (reference sequence). With 3 bases removed from V and 10 bases from J, the gap between germline ends came to 28 bases. This CDR3 region has 18 residues. The CDR3: CSASINVPISVGSSPLHF. The DNA of the CDR3 is TGCAGTGCTAGCATTAACGTCCCGATTTCAGTAGGGTCCTCACCCCTCCACTTT.

V is TRBV7-9 and J is TRBJ2-7; 11 nucleotides line up with TRBD2. Germline CDR1 reads SEHNR; CDR2 reads FQNEAQ (reference sequence). CDR3 length equals 14 residues. The V gene end was trimmed by 9 bases and the J gene end by 6 bases; junction bases not matched to a gene: 10. The CDR3 is CASGSATSGVEQYF. The CDR3 bases are TGTGCCAGTGGCTCCGCGACTAGCGGGGTCGAGCAGTACTTC.

This clonotype has more than one count but fewer than ten. This sequence joins TRBV2 and TRBJ2-1, with 7 bases lining up with TRBD2. V shed 2 bases, J shed 6 bases, and the junction held 10 bases outside the gene matches. CDR1 is SNHLY and CDR2 is FYNNEI in the germline V gene. The CDR3 sequence is 16 residues long. CDR3 residues: CASSEPRGEGINEQFF. The CDR3, as DNA: TGTGCCAGCAGTGAACCCCGGGGGGAAGGTATCAATGAGCAGTTCTTC.

The sample holds many counts of this clonotype. This sequence joins TRBV20-1 and TRBJ2-1; the match to TRBD2 covers 7 bases. This CDR3 is 12 amino acids long. The V gene's germline CDR1 is DFQATT and CDR2 SNEGSKA (reference sequence). The V gene end was trimmed by 3 bases and the J gene end by 6 bases; junction bases not matched to a gene: 2. CDR3 loop: CSASGGSNEQFF. The CDR3 nucleotides are TGCAGTGCTAGCGGGGGGAGCAATGAGCAGTTCTTC.

This clonotype was seen repeatedly, ten times or more. The chain joins TRBV7-2 to TRBJ2-7, with TRBD1 identical over 9 bases. In germline, CDR1 is SGHTA, CDR2 FQGNSA. The CDR3 is 16 residues long. V lost 5 bases, J lost 5 bases, and 13 bases stayed unmatched. The CDR3 nucleotides are TGTGCCAGCAGCCTCACGCCGGGACAGGGATCGGACGAGCAGTACTTC. Protein: CASSLTPGQGSDEQYF.

In its sample, this clonotype was seen a few times. This sequence joins TRBV20-1 and TRBJ2-1; the D gene is possibly TRBD1 (6 bases). Germline V CDR1 and CDR2: DFQATT, SNEGSKA (reference sequence). Trimming cost V 3 bases and J 8 bases, with 14 bases left between them. The CDR3 consists of 13 residues. The CDR3 sequence: CSARMDSWDEQFF. The CDR3 nucleotides are TGCAGTGCTAGGATGGACAGTTGGGATGAGCAGTTCTTC.

This clonotype turned up a few times. The rearrangement joins TRBV7-6 to TRBJ2-7; perhaps TRBD1 as D (7 bases). Per the germline V gene, CDR1 is SGHVS and CDR2 is FNYEAQ. This CDR3 comprises 13 residues. Trimming shortened V by 5 bases and J by 7 bases, and 15 bases separated the two germline ends. CDR3 region: CASSPRQGGEQYF. Written as DNA, the CDR3 is TGTGCCAGCAGCCCTCGACAGGGAGGTGAGCAGTACTTC.

This clonotype was observed a few times. DNA of the CDR3: TGTGCCAGCAGCCCCGACAGGAACCATTACAATGAGCAGTTCTTC. Protein: CASSPDRNHYNEQFF. The genes are TRBV7-9 and TRBJ2-1; the D gene is possibly TRBD1 (6 bases). CDR3 length: 15 amino acids. Germline V gene data show CDR1 as SEHNR and CDR2 as FQNEAQ (reference sequence). With 5 bases removed from V and 4 bases from J, the gap between germline ends came to 15 bases. The whole variable domain, filled in from reference TRBV7-9 and TRBJ2-1, reads DTGVSQNPRHKITKRGQNVTFRCDPISEHNRLYWYRQTLGQGPEFLTYFQNEAQLEKSRLLSDRFSAERPKGSFSTLEIQRTEQGDSAMYLCASSPDRNHYNEQFFGPGTRLTVL.

The chain has TRBV6-1 and TRBJ1-4; D is perhaps TRBD1 (6 bases). V was shortened by 11 bases and J by 0 bases, with 16 bases between the two germline ends. This CDR3 is 15 amino acids long. The germline V gene has CDR1 MNHNS and CDR2 SASEGT. For the CDR3, the DNA is TGTGCCGGTACATTCAGGGGACCAACTAATGAAAAACTGTTTTTT. Translating gives CAGTFRGPTNEKLFF.

This clonotype was seen ten or more times. This rearrangement joins TRBV15 to TRBJ2-3; D remains unclear. V was cut by 1 base and J by 0 bases, with 8 bases left in between. The CDR3 loop spans 15 amino acids. The germline V gene has CDR1 LNHNV and CDR2 YYDKDF (reference sequence). This chain's CDR3 is CATSRGVGSTDTQYF. CDR3 nucleotide sequence: TGTGCCACCAGCAGAGGGGTGGGGAGCACAGATACGCAGTATTTT.

This clonotype was counted many times. The CDR3 here is CSAKGLYNEQFF. In nucleotides, the CDR3 is TGCAGTGCTAAGGGGTTATACAATGAGCAGTTCTTC. The V and J genes are TRBV20-1 and TRBJ2-1; perhaps TRBD1 as D (5 bases). This CDR3 contains 12 residues. The germline gives CDR1 DFQATT, CDR2 SNEGSKA (reference sequence). Deletions cut 4 bases from V and 4 bases from J, with 8 bases between.

This clonotype came up many times. V usage is TRBV7-9 and J usage is TRBJ2-1; D gene uncertain. The CDR3 has 11 amino acids. CDR1 is SEHNR and CDR2 is FQNEAQ in the germline V gene (reference sequence). Trimming pared 5 bases from V and 8 bases from J, leaving 7 bases between. The CDR3 region has the DNA TGTGCCAGCAGCCGAGAGTATGAGCAGTTCTTC. Translated, it gives CASSREYEQFF.

This clonotype has ten or more counts. The rearrangement uses TRBV30 and TRBJ1-2, with D maybe TRBD1 (5 bases). Germline values: CDR1 GTSNPN, CDR2 SVGIG (reference sequence). CDR3 size: 13 residues. V lost 0 bases to trimming and J lost 4 bases, with 9 bases between them. The CDR3 here is CAWSVQGSYGYTF. The DNA for the CDR3 is TGTGCCTGGAGTGTTCAGGGCTCCTATGGCTACACCTTC.